Presented here are 29 T cell receptor beta chains from one specimen sequenced in a study of cytomegalovirus exposure and HLA in healthy donors. 60 Vbeta and 13 Jbeta primers were used in PCR. Sequenced by immunoSEQ multiplex PCR; TCRdb stores in-frame clones only, minus some. In the table there are around 92,000 clones, about 83% of which are singletons. The sample comprised PBMCs. Receptors originate from a female donor in good health and CMV-seropositive.

V and J are TRBV29-1 and TRBJ2-3, with D uncertain. Trimming left V 5 bases short and J 4 bases short, with 13 bases between. This CDR3 spans 13 amino acids. The germline V gene encodes CDR1 SQVTM and CDR2 ANQGSEA. In DNA, the CDR3 is TGCAGCGTTCTCGGGTTGTCGCCAGATACGCAGTATTTT. Translated, it gives CSVLGLSPDTQYF.

The V call is TRBV19, the J call TRBJ2-7; D call uncertain. Between the trimmed V and J ends, which lost 10 bases and 2 bases, there was a span of 12 bases. Germline V gene sequence: CDR1 LNHDA, CDR2 SQIVND (reference sequence). The CDR3 totals 12 residues. CDR3 in amino acids: CATSAETYEQYF. DNA of the CDR3: TGTGCCACCAGCGCGGAGACCTACGAGCAGTACTTC.

V usage is TRBV13 and J usage is TRBJ2-7, with D possibly being TRBD1 (6 bases). Per the germline V gene, CDR1 is PRHDT and CDR2 is FYEKMQ (reference sequence). The CDR3 contains 14 residues. V shed 0 bases and J shed 1 base, with 7 bases lying between them. CDR3 nucleotide sequence: TGTGCCAGCAGCTTAGGTAGGGGGTCCTACGAGCAGTACTTC. This gives the protein CASSLGRGSYEQYF.

The chain is built from TRBV29-1 and TRBJ1-5; D possibly corresponds to TRBD1 (5 bases). V gave up 1 base and J gave up 1 base, with 14 bases separating them. The CDR3 has 16 amino acids. Germline-derived CDR1 and CDR2 are SQVTM and ANQGSEA. This chain's CDR3 is CSVEVPGGESNQPQHF. The CDR3 DNA sequence: TGCAGCGTTGAAGTACCCGGGGGAGAGAGCAATCAGCCCCAGCATTTT.

The J gene is TRBJ2-7, the V gene TRBV11-2; tentative D call: TRBD2 (6 bases). The germline CDR1 and CDR2 sequences are SGHAT and FQNNGV. This CDR3 has 14 amino acids. V was shortened by 0 bases and J by 2 bases, with 8 bases between the two germline ends. As DNA, the CDR3 is TGTGCCAGCAGCTTAGAGGGGGGTCCCTACGAGCAGTACTTC. Amino acid sequence: CASSLEGGPYEQYF.

V usage is TRBV5-5 and J usage is TRBJ2-2; the match to TRBD1 covers 7 bases. The J segment lost 2 bases and the V segment lost 4 bases, leaving 8 bases of the junction unmatched. Germline lookup yields CDR1 SGHKS and CDR2 YYEKEE (reference sequence). CDR3 length: 16 amino acids. The DNA for the CDR3 is TGTGCCAGCAGCACCGAGGGGGCGGGTAACACCGGGGAGCTGTTTTTT. Translation gives CASSTEGAGNTGELFF.

The chain links TRBV10-3 to TRBJ2-6; D unclear. This CDR3 region has 15 residues. Per germline, CDR1 ENHRY and CDR2 SYGVKD. Trimming shortened V by 2 bases and J by 5 bases, and 10 bases separated the two germline ends. CDR3 nucleotides: TGTGCCATCAGTGAGCGAGGCCCTTGGGCCAACGTCCTGACTTTC. The encoded protein is CAISERGPWANVLTF.

The V and J genes are TRBV19 and TRBJ2-3; no firm D call. The CDR3 loop spans 13 amino acids. CDR1 LNHDA and CDR2 SQIVND come from the germline V gene (reference sequence). V was cut by 6 bases and J by 0 bases, with 7 bases left in between. In DNA, the CDR3 is TGTGCCAGTAGCGGGTCTAGCACAGATACGCAGTATTTT. This sequence encodes CASSGSSTDTQYF.

The rearrangement uses TRBV27 and TRBJ1-4, with 10 bases that match TRBD1. V lost 5 bases and J lost 8; bases outside the gene matches: 5. The germline V gene encodes CDR1 MNHEY and CDR2 SMNVEV (reference sequence). This CDR3 is 14 amino acids long. This CDR3 reads CASSRQGAAEKLFF. In DNA, the CDR3 is TGTGCCAGCAGTAGACAGGGGGCGGCAGAAAAACTGTTTTTT. Together with reference TRBV27 and TRBJ1-4, the CDR3 gives the full variable domain: EAQVTQNPRYLITVTGKKLTVTCSQNMNHEYMSWYRQDPGLGLRQIYYSMNVEVTDKGDVPEGYKVSRKEKRNFPLILESPSPNQTSLYFCASSRQGAAEKLFFGSGTQLSVL.

V usage is TRBV18 and J usage is TRBJ2-1; 10 positions match TRBD1. Trimming at V came to 4 bases and at J to 9 bases, leaving 6 bases not matched to a gene. CDR1 is KGHSH, CDR2 LQKENI, per germline. The CDR3 length is 14 residues. The CDR3 coding sequence is TGTGCCAGCTCACGCGACAGGGGGCCTGGTGAGCAGTTCTTC. It encodes CASSRDRGPGEQFF.

V gene TRBV6-6 combines with J gene TRBJ1-1; no clear D. Germline V gene data show CDR1 as MNHNY and CDR2 as SVGAGI (reference sequence). This CDR3 is built from 12 residues. V lost 2 bases, J lost 5 bases, and 6 bases lay in between. The CDR3 DNA is TGTGCCAGCAGTTACGCGGGGACTGAAGCTTTCTTT. This gives the protein CASSYAGTEAFF.

CDR3 DNA sequence: TGCGCCAGCAGTGACTCGACGCAGGGGATCTTCGATACGCAGTATTTT. It specifies CASSDSTQGIFDTQYF. The chain employs TRBV10-1 and TRBJ2-3, with D possibly TRBD1 on 6 matching bases. The CDR3 is 16 amino acids. Germline values: CDR1 WNHNN, CDR2 SYGVQD (reference sequence). V was trimmed by 3 bases and J by 6 bases, leaving 19 bases between them.

This clone showed up just once. The chain employs TRBV4-2 and TRBJ2-7; D not certain. Per the germline V gene, CDR1 is LGHNA and CDR2 is YNFKEQ. V was cut by 1 base and J by 4 bases, with 8 bases left in between. There are 13 residues in the CDR3. CDR3 in amino acids: CASSQVSTYEQYF. The CDR3 DNA is TGTGCCAGCAGCCAAGTGTCTACGTACGAGCAGTACTTC.

The chain couples TRBV4-2 to TRBJ2-1; the match to TRBD2 covers 10 bases. V was clipped by 0 bases and J by 5 bases; unmatched bases: 10. The germline V gene has CDR1 LGHNA and CDR2 YNFKEQ. CDR3 length equals 18 residues. CDR3 amino acids: CASSQDRLAGASDNEQFF. Written as DNA, the CDR3 is TGTGCCAGCAGCCAAGATCGGCTAGCGGGAGCTTCGGACAATGAGCAGTTCTTC.

The chain uses TRBV14 and TRBJ1-4; D remains ambiguous. Trimming cost V 0 bases and J 6 bases, with 5 bases left between them. The germline V gene has CDR1 SGHDN and CDR2 FVKESK. The CDR3 sequence is 13 residues long. The CDR3 bases are TGTGCCAGCAGCCAAGACCATGATGAAAAACTGTTTTTT. Its translation is CASSQDHDEKLFF.

The chain carries TRBV5-1 and TRBJ1-6; 9 bases are shared with TRBD1. Germline V gene data show CDR1 as SGHRS and CDR2 as YFSETQ. The V and J ends lost 4 bases and 7 bases, in that order; junction bases with no gene match: 6. The CDR3 is 15 residues long. The CDR3 region has the DNA TGCGCCAGCAGCCCCACAGGGGGCTGGAATTCACCCCTCCACTTT. Translating it yields CASSPTGGWNSPLHF.

The J gene is TRBJ1-2, the V gene TRBV4-1, with D maybe TRBD1 (5 bases). The germline V gene encodes CDR1 MGHRA and CDR2 YSYEKL. The germline V and J ends were trimmed by 4 bases and 8 bases, with 11 bases remaining between them. This CDR3 comprises 12 residues. CDR3 DNA: TGCGCCAGCAGCCGGGGGGTGGAAGGCTACACCTTC. It translates to CASSRGVEGYTF.

V gene TRBV7-9 combines with J gene TRBJ1-4, with D tentatively TRBD1 (6 bases). V lost 6 bases to trimming and J lost 0 bases, with 11 bases between them. The CDR3 length is 15 residues. Germline CDR1 SEHNR, CDR2 FQNEAQ (reference sequence). CDR3 in amino acids: CASRSTGTTNEKLFF. For the CDR3, the DNA is TGTGCCAGCAGATCTACAGGGACAACTAATGAAAAACTGTTTTTT.

The table lists this clone with a few counts. The chain recombines TRBV6-5 with TRBJ1-1; D is unresolved. The CDR3 contains 15 residues. Germline V gene sequence: CDR1 MNHEY, CDR2 SVGAGI. V was cut by 2 bases and J by 3 bases, with 13 bases left in between. CDR3 sequence: CASSYGWVGDTEAFF. The DNA of the CDR3 is TGTGCCAGCAGTTACGGATGGGTGGGAGACACTGAAGCTTTCTTT.

The rearrangement links TRBV29-1 to TRBJ1-2; no reliable D call. Trimming took 5 bases from V and 3 from J, leaving 7 bases between them. This CDR3 contains 11 residues. Germline CDR1 SQVTM, CDR2 ANQGSEA. The CDR3 sequence: CSVRGDYGYTF. CDR3 nucleotides: TGCAGCGTTCGGGGAGACTATGGCTACACCTTC.

The table lists this clone with a few counts. The chain combines TRBV5-4 with TRBJ2-5; no clear D. The J call may be incorrect, as the DNA end agrees better with TRBJ2-7. Germline-derived CDR1 and CDR2 are SGHNT and YYREEE (reference sequence). The CDR3 loop spans 14 amino acids. The CDR3 region is CASSLIVDSYEQYF. DNA of the CDR3: TGTGCCAGCAGCTTAATTGTGGACTCCTACGAGCAGTACTTC.

V and J are TRBV7-9 and TRBJ1-5; perhaps TRBD1 as D (5 bases). This CDR3 has 14 amino acids. Trimming left V 1 base short and J 2 bases short, with 6 bases between. CDR1 and CDR2 from the germline V gene are SEHNR and FQNEAQ (reference sequence). CDR3 loop: CASSLVGRNQPQHF. The CDR3 DNA sequence: TGTGCCAGCAGCTTAGTGGGGCGCAATCAGCCCCAGCATTTT.

Only a few counts were recorded for this clone. The CDR3 here is CASSPQTESYTF. CDR3 sequence (DNA): TGTGCCAGCTCACCACAAACAGAAAGCTACACCTTC. The rearrangement uses TRBV18 and TRBJ1-2; D call uncertain. The CDR3 runs 12 residues. V was cut by 1 base and J by 9 bases, with 9 bases left in between. Germline CDR1 and CDR2: KGHSH and LQKENI. Full variable domain (rest looked up from reference TRBV18 and TRBJ1-2): NAGVMQNPRHLVRRRGQEARLRCSPMKGHSHVYWYRQLPEEGLKFMVYLQKENIIDESGMPKERFSAEFPKEGPSILRIQQVVRGDSAAYFCASSPQTESYTFGSGTRLTVV.

The rearrangement links TRBV30 to TRBJ2-1; no clear D. V was pared by 1 base and J by 3 bases, with 16 bases between. Germline V lookup: CDR1 GTSNPN, CDR2 SVGIG (reference sequence). CDR3 length equals 16 residues. CDR3 sequence (DNA): TGTGCCTGGAGTGCCCCCTCTATCCGTCTCTACAATGAGCAGTTCTTC. Residues: CAWSAPSIRLYNEQFF.

This clone was recorded only once. V usage is TRBV28 and J usage is TRBJ2-5; weak D call: TRBD2 (5 bases). The DNA end favors TRBJ2-7, so the J call may be wrong. Germline-derived CDR1 and CDR2 are MDHEN and SYDVKM. CDR3 length: 12 amino acids. The DNA of the CDR3 is TGTGCCAGCAGTCTACAGCGGCACGAGCAGTACTTC. It encodes CASSLQRHEQYF.

V is TRBV19 and J is TRBJ2-5; 9 bases are shared with TRBD1. V trimming: 4 bases; J trimming: 1 base; junction bases outside the gene matches: 7. Germline CDR1 LNHDA, CDR2 SQIVND (reference sequence). This CDR3 has 16 amino acids. The CDR3 reads CASSTNRGRAQETQYF. The CDR3 nucleotides are TGTGCCAGTAGTACCAACAGGGGGCGCGCCCAAGAGACCCAGTACTTC.

The chain is built from TRBV9 and TRBJ1-5; 9 nucleotides align to TRBD1. The germline CDR1 and CDR2 sequences are SGDLS and YYNGEE. The CDR3 consists of 15 residues. V was pared by 4 bases and J by 3 bases, with 5 bases of the junction left unmatched. The CDR3 loop reads CASSPGQGFNQPQHF. In DNA, the CDR3 is TGTGCCAGCAGCCCGGGACAGGGTTTCAATCAGCCCCAGCATTTT. The full variable domain, rest sourced from reference TRBV9 and TRBJ1-5, is DSGVTQTPKHLITATGQRVTLRCSPRSGDLSVYWYQQSLDQGLQFLIQYYNGEERAKGNILERFSAQQFPDLHSELNLSSLELGDSALYFCASSPGQGFNQPQHFGDGTRLSIL.

This sequence joins TRBV29-1 and TRBJ1-1; 9 nucleotides agree with TRBD1. This CDR3 has 13 residues. Germline CDR1 and CDR2: SQVTM and ANQGSEA. The trim removed 8 bases at V and 4 bases at J, leaving 8 bases unmatched. CDR3 sequence: CSLGQGRGTEAFF. The DNA of the CDR3 is TGCAGCCTGGGACAGGGTAGAGGCACTGAAGCTTTCTTT.

The rearrangement joins TRBV4-1 to TRBJ2-1; TRBD2 aligns across 7 bases. The CDR3 consists of 15 residues. With V trimmed by 3 bases and J by 4 bases, 6 bases remained unmatched. The V gene's germline CDR1 is MGHRA and CDR2 YSYEKL. The CDR3 region has the DNA TGCGCCAGCAGCCAGCTAGGACTAGGTTACAATGAGCAGTTCTTC. Amino acid sequence: CASSQLGLGYNEQFF.